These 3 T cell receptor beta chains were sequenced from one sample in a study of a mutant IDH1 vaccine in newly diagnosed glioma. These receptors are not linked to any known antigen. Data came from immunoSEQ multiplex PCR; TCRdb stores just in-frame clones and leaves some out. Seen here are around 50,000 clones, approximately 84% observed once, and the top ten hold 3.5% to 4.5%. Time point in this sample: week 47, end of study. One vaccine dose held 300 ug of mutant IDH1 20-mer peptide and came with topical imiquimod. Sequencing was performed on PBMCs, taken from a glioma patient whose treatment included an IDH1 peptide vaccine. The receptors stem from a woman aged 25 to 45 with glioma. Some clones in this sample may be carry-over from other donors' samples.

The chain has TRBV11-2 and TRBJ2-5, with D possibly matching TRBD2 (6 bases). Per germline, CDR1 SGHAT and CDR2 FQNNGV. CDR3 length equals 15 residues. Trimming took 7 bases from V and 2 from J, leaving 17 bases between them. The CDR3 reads CASTPGQAGQETQYF. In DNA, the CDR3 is TGTGCCAGCACCCCCGGGCAGGCGGGACAAGAGACCCAGTACTTC.

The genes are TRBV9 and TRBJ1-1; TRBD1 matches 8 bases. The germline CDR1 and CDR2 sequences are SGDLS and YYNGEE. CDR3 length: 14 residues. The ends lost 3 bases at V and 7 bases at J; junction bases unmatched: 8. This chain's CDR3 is CASSAPDRDSEAFF. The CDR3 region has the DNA TGTGCCAGCAGCGCTCCGGACAGGGATAGTGAAGCTTTCTTT. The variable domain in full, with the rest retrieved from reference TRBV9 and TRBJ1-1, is DSGVTQTPKHLITATGQRVTLRCSPRSGDLSVYWYQQSLDQGLQFLIQYYNGEERAKGNILERFSAQQFPDLHSELNLSSLELGDSALYFCASSAPDRDSEAFFGQGTRLTVV.

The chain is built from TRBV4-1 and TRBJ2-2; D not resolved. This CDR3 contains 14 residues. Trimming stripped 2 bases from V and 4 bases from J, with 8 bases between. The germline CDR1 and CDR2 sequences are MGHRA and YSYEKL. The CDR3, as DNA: TGCGCCAGCAGCCAACCCTTAAGCACCGGGGAGCTGTTTTTT. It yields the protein CASSQPLSTGELFF.